The 18 T cell receptor beta chains reported below all come from one sample, sequenced in a study of blood T cell repertoires in COVID-19 (dated by TCRdb to the early 2020s). Libraries were made using the immunoSEQ multiplex PCR assay. TCRdb re-hosts the immuneACCESS table, in-frame sequences only. Its copies lack some clones; in the studies checked, an unresolved V gene accounts for under half of them, and the cause for the rest is not known. A total of approximately 270,000 clones appear in this sample, around 86% of them only once. The ten largest clones represent 2% to 2.5% of the sample. The sample comprised peripheral blood. These TCRs come from a man in his forties or fifties with acute or convalescent COVID-19.

The J gene is TRBJ2-6, the V gene TRBV9; 8 bases agree with TRBD1. CDR3 length equals 18 residues. Germline V gene data show CDR1 as SGDLS and CDR2 as YYNGEE. The trim removed 3 bases at V and 0 bases at J, leaving 8 bases unmatched. CDR3 loop: CASSAPGGGFSGANVLTF. In nucleotides, the CDR3 is TGTGCCAGCAGCGCCCCAGGGGGCGGTTTCTCTGGGGCCAACGTCCTGACTTTC.

V usage is TRBV6-5 and J usage is TRBJ1-2; 9 nucleotides match TRBD1. Trimming at V came to 5 bases and at J to 6 bases, leaving 7 bases not matched to a gene. Germline V gene data show CDR1 as MNHEY and CDR2 as SVGAGI. The length of the CDR3 is 14 residues. This CDR3 is CASSTDRGRHGYTF. CDR3 nucleotides: TGTGCCAGCAGTACCGACAGGGGGAGGCATGGCTACACCTTC.

The V call is TRBV19, the J call TRBJ2-3, with D tentatively TRBD1 (6 bases). V lost 11 bases to trimming and J lost 4 bases, with 16 bases between them. CDR3 length: 13 amino acids. Looked up from germline, CDR1 is LNHDA and CDR2 is SQIVND (reference sequence). The CDR3 here is CAVGAGVADTQYF. CDR3 bases: TGTGCCGTGGGGGCAGGGGTGGCAGATACGCAGTATTTT.

As regards this clone: At one end, the junction sequence differs from germline, possibly due to a read error. The rearrangement links TRBV7-7 to TRBJ2-1; a weak D match, TRBD2 (5 bases). CDR1 and CDR2 from the germline V gene are SSHAT and FNYEAQ (reference sequence). There are 14 residues in the CDR3. The CDR3 region has the DNA TGTGCTAGCAGCTTAGAGGTACGGCGAGGGGAGCAGTTCTTC. It encodes CASSLEVRRGEQFF.

This chain connects TRBV5-6 to TRBJ1-5; a possible D gene is TRBD1 (5 bases). The CDR3 is 14 amino acids. Per the germline V gene, CDR1 is SGHDT and CDR2 is YYEEEE. The V end lost 0 bases, the J end lost 5 bases, and 9 bases lay between the germline ends. The CDR3 reads CASSLGRAHQPQHF. CDR3 sequence (DNA): TGTGCCAGCAGCTTGGGCAGGGCCCATCAGCCCCAGCATTTT.

The genes are TRBV7-2 and TRBJ2-7; 7 bases fit TRBD1. Germline assignment: CDR1 SGHTA and CDR2 FQGNSA. CDR3 length equals 15 residues. V lost 1 base to trimming and J lost 0 bases; unmatched junction nucleotides: 3. DNA of the CDR3: TGTGCCAGCAGCTTAGGACCAGGGGGCTCCTACGAGCAGTACTTC. It codes for CASSLGPGGSYEQYF.

V is TRBV11-2 and J is TRBJ2-7, with 7 bases that match TRBD2. CDR3 length: 17 residues. V lost 1 base and J lost 3; bases outside the gene matches: 12. Germline CDR1 and CDR2: SGHAT and FQNNGV. The CDR3 protein is CASSLVYGGLSDYEQYF. Here the CDR3 DNA reads TGTGCCAGCAGCTTAGTGTATGGGGGACTATCGGACTACGAGCAGTACTTC.

CDR3 nucleotide sequence: TGTGCCAGCAGCCGGGAGCCCAACTATGGCTACACCTTC. Protein: CASSREPNYGYTF. The J gene is TRBJ1-2, the V gene TRBV6-6; no definite D call. Germline-derived CDR1 and CDR2 are MNHNY and SVGAGI (reference sequence). There are 13 residues in the CDR3. Trimming stripped 6 bases from V and 2 bases from J, with 10 bases between.

This clone is a singleton in its sample. This chain connects TRBV6-5 to TRBJ1-5; TRBD1 matches at 9 bases. The CDR3 is 13 amino acids. With V trimmed by 8 bases and J by 10 bases, 9 bases remained unmatched. Germline CDR1 reads MNHEY; CDR2 reads SVGAGI. The CDR3 DNA sequence: TGTGCCAGCTCGGGACAGGGCGAGGGACCCCAGCATTTT. Translated: CASSGQGEGPQHF.

This clone occurred once. The rearrangement joins TRBV20-1 to TRBJ1-2, with D unclear. The germline CDR1 and CDR2 sequences are DFQATT and SNEGSKA (reference sequence). The germline V and J ends were trimmed by 3 bases and 1 base, with 12 bases remaining between them. The CDR3 is 14 amino acids. The CDR3 nucleotides read TGCAGTGCTAGTCCCCACGGGAGTAACTATGGCTACACCTTC. The encoded protein is CSASPHGSNYGYTF.

The gene calls are TRBV29-1 and TRBJ1-3; TRBD1 matches at 8 bases. The CDR3 covers 13 residues. The J segment lost 2 bases and the V segment lost 6 bases, leaving 3 bases of the junction unmatched. Germline V CDR1 and CDR2: SQVTM, ANQGSEA. The CDR3 bases are TGCAGCGTCTCGGACAGGGCTGGAAACACCATATATTTT. Its protein product is CSVSDRAGNTIYF.

This chain uses TRBV25-1 with TRBJ1-1, with a possible D match to TRBD1 (5 bases). There are 13 residues in the CDR3. Per the germline V gene, CDR1 is MGHDK and CDR2 is SYGVNS. The V end was cut by 3 bases, the J end by 2 bases, with 7 bases between. The CDR3 sequence: CASSDRVNTEAFF. The DNA of the CDR3 is TGTGCCAGCAGTGACAGGGTCAACACTGAAGCTTTCTTT. Complete variable domain (other parts from reference TRBV25-1 and TRBJ1-1): EADIYQTPRYLVIGTGKKITLECSQTMGHDKMYWYQQDPGMELHLIHYSYGVNSTEKGDLSSESTVSRIRTEHFPLTLESARPSHTSQYLCASSDRVNTEAFFGQGTRLTVV.

The chain combines TRBV12-3 or TRBV12-4 with TRBJ2-5; D is undetermined. This CDR3 has 12 amino acids. The V gene lost 10 bases and the J gene lost 4 bases, with 13 bases spanning the gap. Here the CDR3 DNA reads TGTGCCACCTCGAGCGAGCGAGAGACCCAGTACTTC. Its protein is CATSSERETQYF.

The rearrangement uses TRBV27 and TRBJ1-2, with D unresolved. V lost 2 bases, J lost 8 bases, and 12 bases lay in between. The CDR3 covers 13 residues. Germline lookup yields CDR1 MNHEY and CDR2 SMNVEV (reference sequence). The CDR3 reads CASSLEAASGYTF. The CDR3 DNA sequence: TGTGCCAGCAGTTTAGAGGCAGCGAGCGGCTACACCTTC.

The gene calls are TRBV25-1 and TRBJ1-6; 7 bases agree with TRBD1. Losses at the gene ends were 8 bases for V and 4 bases for J; bases not matched to a gene: 14. Germline assignment: CDR1 MGHDK and CDR2 SYGVNS. CDR3 size: 17 residues. CDR3 sequence reads: CASSGRDRVVYNSPLHF. Here the CDR3 DNA reads TGTGCCAGCTCCGGTAGAGACAGGGTTGTTTATAATTCACCCCTCCACTTT.

The chain employs TRBV7-2 and TRBJ2-1, with no clear D. The CDR3 is made up of 17 amino acids. The V and J ends lost 7 bases and 4 bases respectively, with 23 bases between them. Germline V gene sequence: CDR1 SGHTA, CDR2 FQGNSA. The CDR3 nucleotides read TGTGCCAGCACGTCACTTGGTCTACGGAGCCAGTACAATGAGCAGTTCTTC. Amino acids: CASTSLGLRSQYNEQFF.

The chain joins TRBV19 to TRBJ1-6; 7 bases match TRBD1. With V trimmed by 4 bases and J by 5 bases, 2 bases remained unmatched. Germline CDR1 and CDR2: LNHDA and SQIVND (reference sequence). This CDR3 comprises 14 residues. The CDR3 spells CASSTGTDNSPLHF. CDR3 nucleotides: TGTGCCAGTAGTACCGGGACAGATAATTCACCCCTCCACTTT.

The chain links TRBV11-2 to TRBJ1-1, with 8 bases that match TRBD1. The CDR3 is 16 amino acids. Unmatched junction bases numbered 9, after V lost 5 bases and J lost 1 base. Germline CDR1 is SGHAT and CDR2 is FQNNGV. The CDR3 DNA sequence: TGTGCCAGCAGCGAATGGACAGGGAAATCGAACACTGAAGCTTTCTTT. It codes for CASSEWTGKSNTEAFF. Full variable domain (missing parts from reference TRBV11-2 and TRBJ1-1): EAGVAQSPRYKIIEKRQSVAFWCNPISGHATLYWYQQILGQGPKLLIQFQNNGVVDDSQLPKDRFSAERLKGVDSTLKIQPAKLEDSAVYLCASSEWTGKSNTEAFFGQGTRLTVV.